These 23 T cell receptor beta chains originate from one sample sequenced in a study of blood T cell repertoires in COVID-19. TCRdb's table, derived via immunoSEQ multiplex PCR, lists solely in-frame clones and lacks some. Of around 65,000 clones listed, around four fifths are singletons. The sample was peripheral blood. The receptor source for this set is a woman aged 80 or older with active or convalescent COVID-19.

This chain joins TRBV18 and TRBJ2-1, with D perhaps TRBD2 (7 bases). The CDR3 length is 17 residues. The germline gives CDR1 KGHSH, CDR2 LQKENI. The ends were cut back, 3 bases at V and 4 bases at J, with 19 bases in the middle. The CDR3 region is CASSPLGGGPLYNEQFF. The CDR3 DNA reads TGTGCCAGCTCACCGTTGGGAGGGGGACCACTTTACAATGAGCAGTTCTTC.

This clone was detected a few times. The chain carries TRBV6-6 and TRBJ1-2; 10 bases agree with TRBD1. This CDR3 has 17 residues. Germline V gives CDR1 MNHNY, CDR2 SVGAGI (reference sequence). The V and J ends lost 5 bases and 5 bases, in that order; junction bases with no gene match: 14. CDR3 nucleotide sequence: TGTGCCAGCAGTCTGAATTCCAGGACAGGGGGTCTTTATGGCTACACCTTC. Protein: CASSLNSRTGGLYGYTF.

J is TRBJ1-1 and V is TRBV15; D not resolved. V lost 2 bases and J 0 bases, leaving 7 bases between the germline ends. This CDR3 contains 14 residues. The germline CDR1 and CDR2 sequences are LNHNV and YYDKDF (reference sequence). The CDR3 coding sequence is TGTGCCACCAGCAGAAGAGATCTGAACACTGAAGCTTTCTTT. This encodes CATSRRDLNTEAFF.

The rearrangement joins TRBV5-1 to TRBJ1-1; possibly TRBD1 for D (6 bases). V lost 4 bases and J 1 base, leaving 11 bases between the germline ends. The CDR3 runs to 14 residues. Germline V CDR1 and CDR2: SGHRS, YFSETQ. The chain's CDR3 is CASSLGQKNTEAFF. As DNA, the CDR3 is TGCGCCAGCAGCCTGGGACAAAAGAACACTGAAGCTTTCTTT.

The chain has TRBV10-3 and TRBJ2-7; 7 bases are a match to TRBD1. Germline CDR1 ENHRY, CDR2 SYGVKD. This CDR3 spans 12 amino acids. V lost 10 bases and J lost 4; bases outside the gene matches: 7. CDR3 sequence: CATRDSLYEQYF. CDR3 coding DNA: TGTGCCACCCGGGACAGCTTATACGAGCAGTACTTC.

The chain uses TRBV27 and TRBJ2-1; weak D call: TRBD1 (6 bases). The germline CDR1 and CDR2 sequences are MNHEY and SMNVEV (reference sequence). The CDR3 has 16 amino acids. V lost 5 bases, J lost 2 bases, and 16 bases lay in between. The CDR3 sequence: CASSRKNRDTYNEQFF. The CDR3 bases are TGTGCCAGCAGTCGAAAGAACAGGGACACCTACAATGAGCAGTTCTTC.

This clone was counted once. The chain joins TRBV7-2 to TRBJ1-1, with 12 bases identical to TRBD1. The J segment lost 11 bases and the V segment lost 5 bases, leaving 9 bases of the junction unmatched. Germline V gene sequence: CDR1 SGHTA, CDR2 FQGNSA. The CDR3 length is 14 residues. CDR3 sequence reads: CASSLGTGGRDAFF. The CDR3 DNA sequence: TGTGCCAGCAGCCTCGGGACAGGGGGCAGGGACGCTTTCTTT.

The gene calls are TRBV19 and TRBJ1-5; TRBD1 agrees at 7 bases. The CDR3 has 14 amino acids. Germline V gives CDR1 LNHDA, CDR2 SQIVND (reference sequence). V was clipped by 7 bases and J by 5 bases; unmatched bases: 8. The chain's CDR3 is CASTPTGTYQPQHF. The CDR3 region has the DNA TGTGCCAGTACCCCGACAGGGACCTATCAGCCCCAGCATTTT.

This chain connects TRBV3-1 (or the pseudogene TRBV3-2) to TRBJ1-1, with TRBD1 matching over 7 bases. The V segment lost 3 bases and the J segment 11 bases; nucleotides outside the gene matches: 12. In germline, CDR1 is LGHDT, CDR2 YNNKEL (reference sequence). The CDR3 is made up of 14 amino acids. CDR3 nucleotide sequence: TGTGCCAGCAGCCATAGGCAGGGGGATGCCGGGGCTTTCTTT. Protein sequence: CASSHRQGDAGAFF.

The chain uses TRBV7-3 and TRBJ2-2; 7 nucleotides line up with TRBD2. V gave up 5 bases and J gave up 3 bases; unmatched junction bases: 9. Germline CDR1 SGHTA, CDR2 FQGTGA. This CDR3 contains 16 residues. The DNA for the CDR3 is TGTGCCAGCAGCCCCAGTAGGACTAGTGACACCGGGGAGCTGTTTTTT. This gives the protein CASSPSRTSDTGELFF.

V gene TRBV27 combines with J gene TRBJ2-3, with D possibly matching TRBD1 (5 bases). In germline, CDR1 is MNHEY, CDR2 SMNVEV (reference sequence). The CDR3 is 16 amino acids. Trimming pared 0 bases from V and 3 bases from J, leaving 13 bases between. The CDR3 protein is CASSLSIFRDTDTQYF. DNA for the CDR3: TGTGCCAGCAGTTTATCGATCTTCAGGGATACAGATACGCAGTATTTT.

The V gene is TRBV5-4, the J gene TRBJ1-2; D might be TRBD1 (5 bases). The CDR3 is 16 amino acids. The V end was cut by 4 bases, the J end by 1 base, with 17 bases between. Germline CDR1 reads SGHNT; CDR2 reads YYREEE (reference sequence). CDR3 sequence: CASSDATGWSNYGYTF. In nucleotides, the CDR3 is TGTGCCAGCAGCGATGCCACAGGATGGAGTAACTATGGCTACACCTTC.

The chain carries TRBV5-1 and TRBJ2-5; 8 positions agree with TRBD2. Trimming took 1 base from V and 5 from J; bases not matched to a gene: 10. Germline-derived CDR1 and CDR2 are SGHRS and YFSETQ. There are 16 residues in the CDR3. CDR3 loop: CASSLISASGSETQYF. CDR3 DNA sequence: TGCGCCAGCAGCTTGATTAGCGCTAGCGGGTCGGAGACCCAGTACTTC.

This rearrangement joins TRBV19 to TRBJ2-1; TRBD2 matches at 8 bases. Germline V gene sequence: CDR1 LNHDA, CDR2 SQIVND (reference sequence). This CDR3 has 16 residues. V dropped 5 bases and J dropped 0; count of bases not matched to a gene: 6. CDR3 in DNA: TGTGCCAGTAGTCGGGAGGGCACCGACTCCTACAATGAGCAGTTCTTC. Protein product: CASSREGTDSYNEQFF.

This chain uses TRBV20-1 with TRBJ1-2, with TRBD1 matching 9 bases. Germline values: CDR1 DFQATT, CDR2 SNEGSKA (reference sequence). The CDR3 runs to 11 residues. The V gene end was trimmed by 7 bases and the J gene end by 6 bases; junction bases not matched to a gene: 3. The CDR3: CSVTGGDGYTF. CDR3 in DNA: TGCAGTGTTACAGGGGGCGATGGCTACACCTTC.

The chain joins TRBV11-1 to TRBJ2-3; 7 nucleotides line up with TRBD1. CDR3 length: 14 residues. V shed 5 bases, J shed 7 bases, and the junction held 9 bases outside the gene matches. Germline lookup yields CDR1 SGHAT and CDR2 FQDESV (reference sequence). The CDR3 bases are TGTGCCAGCAGCATTACCCGGGACAGTAATACGCAGTATTTT. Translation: CASSITRDSNTQYF. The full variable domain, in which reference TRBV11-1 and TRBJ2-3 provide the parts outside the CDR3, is EAEVAQSPRYKITEKSQAVAFWCDPISGHATLYWYRQILGQGPELLVQFQDESVVDDSQLPKDRFSAERLKGVDSTLKIQPAELGDSAMYLCASSITRDSNTQYFGPGTRLTVL.

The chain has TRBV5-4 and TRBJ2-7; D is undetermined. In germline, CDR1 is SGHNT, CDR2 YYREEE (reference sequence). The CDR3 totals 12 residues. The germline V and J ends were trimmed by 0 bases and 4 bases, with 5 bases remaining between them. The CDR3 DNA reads TGTGCCAGCAGCTTGGGGGCTTACGAGCAGTACTTC. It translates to CASSLGAYEQYF.

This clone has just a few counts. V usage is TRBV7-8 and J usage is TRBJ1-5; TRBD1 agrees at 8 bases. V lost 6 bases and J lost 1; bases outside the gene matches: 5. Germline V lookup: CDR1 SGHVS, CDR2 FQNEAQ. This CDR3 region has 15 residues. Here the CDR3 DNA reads TGTGCCAGCAGTACCGGGACAGGAAGCAATCAGCCCCAGCATTTT. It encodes CASSTGTGSNQPQHF.

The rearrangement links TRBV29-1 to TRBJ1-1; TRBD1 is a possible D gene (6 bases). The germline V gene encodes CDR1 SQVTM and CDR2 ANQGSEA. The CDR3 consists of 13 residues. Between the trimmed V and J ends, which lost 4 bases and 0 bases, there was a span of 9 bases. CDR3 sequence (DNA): TGCAGCGTTGTCGGACAGATGAACACTGAAGCTTTCTTT. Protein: CSVVGQMNTEAFF.

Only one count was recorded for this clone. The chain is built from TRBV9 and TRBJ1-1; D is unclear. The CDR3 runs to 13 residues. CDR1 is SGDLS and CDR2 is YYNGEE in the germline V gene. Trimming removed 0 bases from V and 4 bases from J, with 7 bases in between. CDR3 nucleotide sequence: TGTGCCAGCAGCGTAGGAACAGCCACTGAAGCTTTCTTT. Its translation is CASSVGTATEAFF.

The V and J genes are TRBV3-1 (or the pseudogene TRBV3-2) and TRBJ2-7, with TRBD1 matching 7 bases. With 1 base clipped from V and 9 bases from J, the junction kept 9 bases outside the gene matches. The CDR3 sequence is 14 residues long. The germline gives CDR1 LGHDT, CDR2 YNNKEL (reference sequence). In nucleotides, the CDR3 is TGTGCCAGCAGCCAAGGGGACAGTCGACCAGGGCAGTACTTC. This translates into CASSQGDSRPGQYF.

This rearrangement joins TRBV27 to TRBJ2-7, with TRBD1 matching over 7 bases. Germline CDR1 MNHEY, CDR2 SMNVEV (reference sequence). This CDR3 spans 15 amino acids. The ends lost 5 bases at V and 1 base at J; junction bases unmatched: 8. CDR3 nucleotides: TGTGCCAGCAGTGAGCCGGGACAGCGATCCTACGAGCAGTACTTC. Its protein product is CASSEPGQRSYEQYF.

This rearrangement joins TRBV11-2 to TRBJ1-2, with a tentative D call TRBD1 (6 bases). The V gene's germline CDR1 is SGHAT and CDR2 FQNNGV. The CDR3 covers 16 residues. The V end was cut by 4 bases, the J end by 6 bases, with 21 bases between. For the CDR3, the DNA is TGTGCCAGCAGCTACCAAGGGGGGGGCCCTAGAGATGGCTACACCTTC. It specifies CASSYQGGGPRDGYTF.